One sample yielded the 22 T cell receptor beta chains listed below, sequenced in a study of blood T cells in healthy people across ages. Together with a sample-barcoded 5' primer, a J-beta primer mix was included in a second PCR lasting about 6 to 11 cycles. Via MiXCR, TCRdb re-called the 5' RACE reads, giving one row per CDR3 protein. Altogether approximately 730,000 distinct CDR3 sequences are present, about 42% being singletons, with the ten largest covering 20% to 25%. Sequencing was performed on blood. The receptors stem from a woman aged 55-70 years in good health.

The sample holds a few counts of this clonotype. The rearrangement joins TRBV9 to TRBJ2-3; D uncertain. The CDR3 length is 13 residues. Trimming cost V 2 bases and J 6 bases, with 10 bases left between them. From germline, CDR1 is SGDLS and CDR2 YYNGEE. The CDR3 is CASSVRLTDTQYF. The CDR3 DNA reads TGTGCCAGCAGCGTCCGGCTTACGGATACGCAGTATTTT.

This clonotype has a count of ten or more. V and J are TRBV10-3 and TRBJ2-3; TRBD1 might be the D (7 bases). The germline CDR1 and CDR2 sequences are ENHRY and SYGVKD. The CDR3 spans 19 residues. Between the trimmed V and J ends, which lost 4 bases and 6 bases, there was a span of 29 bases. The CDR3 reads CAISGPAAGQTLSGDTQYF. CDR3 DNA sequence: TGTGCCATCAGTGGGCCCGCTGCGGGACAGACTTTAAGCGGGGATACGCAGTATTTT.

The V and J genes are TRBV6-6 and TRBJ2-3; no definite D call. This CDR3 region has 12 residues. CDR1 and CDR2 (germline): MNHNY, SVGAGI (reference sequence). With 4 bases removed from V and 8 bases from J, the gap between germline ends came to 10 bases. CDR3 residues: CASSSEIVTQYF. CDR3 nucleotides: TGTGCCAGCAGTTCCGAGATTGTTACGCAGTATTTT.

The chain employs TRBV6-2 or TRBV6-3 and TRBJ2-1, with D possibly being TRBD2 (5 bases). This CDR3 contains 13 residues. V was cut by 5 bases and J by 8 bases, with 13 bases left in between. The germline V gene has CDR1 MNHEY and CDR2 SVGEGT. The DNA of the CDR3 is TGTGCCAGCAGTCCGACTATCCCCTATGAGCAGTTCTTC. It codes for CASSPTIPYEQFF.

The gene calls are TRBV2 and TRBJ2-2; unclear D gene. The germline V gene has CDR1 SNHLY and CDR2 FYNNEI. CDR3 size: 12 residues. V dropped 6 bases and J dropped 5 bases, with 7 bases sitting between them. The DNA of the CDR3 is TGTGCCAGCAGAAGGGAAACCGGGGAGCTGTTTTTT. Protein: CASRRETGELFF.

For the CDR3, the DNA is TGCGCCAGCGGGACCCATCTAACTACTGAAGCTTTCTTT. Its protein is CASGTHLTTEAFF. The chain joins TRBV10-2 to TRBJ1-1; D is possibly TRBD1 (5 bases). CDR3 size: 13 residues. Germline values: CDR1 WSHSY, CDR2 SAAADI. V was cut by 8 bases and J by 5 bases, with 15 bases left in between.

The table lists this clonotype with many counts. This chain joins TRBV20-1 and TRBJ1-6; a possible D gene is TRBD1 (5 bases). V gave up 1 base and J gave up 10 bases, with 14 bases separating them. This CDR3 spans 14 amino acids. CDR1 DFQATT and CDR2 SNEGSKA come from the germline V gene (reference sequence). CDR3 DNA: TGCAGTGCTAGAGTGATGGGTGAGGGGTCACCCCTCCACTTT. Translated, it gives CSARVMGEGSPLHF.

The chain recombines TRBV7-3 with TRBJ2-2, with 7 bases fitting TRBD2. After removal of 8 bases from V and 2 bases from J, the junction contained 5 bases not matched to a gene. Germline CDR1 is SGHTA and CDR2 is FQGTGA. The CDR3 has 14 residues. The CDR3 DNA reads TGTGCCAGCGGACGGGGGGACAACACCGGGGAGCTGTTTTTT. Protein: CASGRGDNTGELFF.

This clonotype was detected a few times. The genes are TRBV20-1 and TRBJ2-7, with D unresolved. With 3 bases removed from V and 9 bases from J, the gap between germline ends came to 18 bases. Germline V gives CDR1 DFQATT, CDR2 SNEGSKA (reference sequence). This CDR3 comprises 13 residues. The CDR3 DNA is TGCAGTGCTAGGAAGGACGGAACCCCCGGGCAGTACTTC. Translated, it gives CSARKDGTPGQYF.

The chain links TRBV6-5 to TRBJ2-3; 13 bases agree with TRBD2. The CDR3 extends over 17 amino acids. Germline V gene lookup returns CDR1 MNHEY and CDR2 SVGAGI. V lost 6 bases to trimming and J lost 5 bases; unmatched junction nucleotides: 11. Here the CDR3 DNA reads TGTGCCAGCAGCTCGACTAGCGGGGGGACCCTAGGAGATACGCAGTATTTT. Translated, it gives CASSSTSGGTLGDTQYF.

The rearrangement joins TRBV12-3 or TRBV12-4 to TRBJ1-2; no firm D call. CDR3 length: 14 residues. Trimming removed 6 bases at V and 0 bases at J, with 11 bases between. The CDR3 DNA follows: TGTGCCAGCAGCTCCTCGGGCTCTAACTATGGCTACACCTTC. Translating gives CASSSSGSNYGYTF.

Only a few counts were recorded for this clonotype. V and J are TRBV7-2 and TRBJ1-1, with TRBD1 as a possible D gene (6 bases). CDR3 size: 14 residues. V was trimmed by 5 bases and J by 5 bases, leaving 15 bases between them. In germline, CDR1 is SGHTA, CDR2 FQGNSA. CDR3 in DNA: TGTGCCAGCAGCAAGGACAGTGGATGGACTGAAGCTTTCTTT. As protein: CASSKDSGWTEAFF.

This rearrangement joins TRBV29-1 to TRBJ1-5; a weak D match, TRBD1 (5 bases). CDR1 and CDR2 from the germline V gene are SQVTM and ANQGSEA. The CDR3 is 13 amino acids. Trimming cost V 5 bases and J 3 bases, with 11 bases left between them. The DNA of the CDR3 is TGCAGCGTTCGGGACGGATACAATCAGCCCCAGCATTTT. Amino acid sequence: CSVRDGYNQPQHF.

A single count supports this clonotype. It may be a read error: a sequence one base away is much more abundant. The CDR3 loop reads CAGRDGGRNEQFF. The CDR3 nucleotides are TGTGCGGGCCGTGACGGGGGGCGAAATGAGCAGTTCTTC. The chain carries TRBV6-5 and TRBJ2-1; a possible D gene is TRBD2 (7 bases). Germline CDR1 reads MNHEY; CDR2 reads SVGAGI. The CDR3 spans 13 residues.

This clonotype was counted only a few times. The rearrangement uses TRBV5-1 and TRBJ1-5, with TRBD1 as a possible D gene (6 bases). The germline V gene has CDR1 SGHRS and CDR2 YFSETQ. Trimming removed 0 bases from V and 4 bases from J, with 11 bases in between. The CDR3 extends over 15 amino acids. CDR3 bases: TGCGCCAGCAGCTTGGATGGGGACAAGAATCAGCCCCAGCATTTT. It codes for CASSLDGDKNQPQHF.

The genes are TRBV20-1 and TRBJ2-7; 7 bases are shared with TRBD2. V was pared by 7 bases and J by 0 bases, with 6 bases of the junction left unmatched. This CDR3 comprises 13 residues. Germline-derived CDR1 and CDR2 are DFQATT and SNEGSKA (reference sequence). As DNA, the CDR3 is TGCAGTGGAAGGGGAGGGTACTCCTACGAGCAGTACTTC. It specifies CSGRGGYSYEQYF.

This chain connects TRBV24-1 to TRBJ2-5; D remains ambiguous. Germline lookup yields CDR1 KGHDR and CDR2 SFDVKD. The V and J ends lost 9 bases and 4 bases respectively, with 8 bases between them. The length of the CDR3 is 11 residues. CDR3 nucleotide sequence: TGTGCCACCGCAGTGGGAGAGACCCAGTACTTC. Its protein product is CATAVGETQYF.

V usage is TRBV4-1 and J usage is TRBJ2-5; TRBD2 aligns across 9 bases. This CDR3 is 16 amino acids long. After removal of 5 bases from V and 2 bases from J, the junction contained 9 bases not matched to a gene. Germline-derived CDR1 and CDR2 are MGHRA and YSYEKL. CDR3 sequence (DNA): TGCGCCAGCAGCTCCTATCGCGGGAGGGATCAAGAGACCCAGTACTTC. Amino acid sequence: CASSSYRGRDQETQYF.

This clonotype was counted only a few times. This chain uses TRBV27 with TRBJ2-7; 11 bases line up with TRBD2. Germline loops: CDR1 MNHEY, CDR2 SMNVEV (reference sequence). Losses at the gene ends were 4 bases for V and 0 bases for J; bases not matched to a gene: 14. The CDR3 extends over 19 amino acids. The CDR3 DNA follows: TGTGCCAGCAGTTCTATGCCGGGACTAGCGGTTCCCAGCTCCTACGAGCAGTACTTC. Protein sequence: CASSSMPGLAVPSSYEQYF.

The chain couples TRBV2 to TRBJ1-2; D is uncertain. The CDR3 extends over 14 amino acids. The V end lost 6 bases, the J end lost 4 bases, and 15 bases lay between the germline ends. Germline loops: CDR1 SNHLY, CDR2 FYNNEI. CDR3 coding DNA: TGTGCCAGCAGCGATAGGACCTACACCTATGGCTACACCTTC. Translating it yields CASSDRTYTYGYTF.

V and J are TRBV28 and TRBJ2-7; tentatively, D is TRBD2 (6 bases). The CDR3 is 15 residues long. CDR1 is MDHEN and CDR2 is SYDVKM in the germline V gene. Trimming took 8 bases from V and 1 from J, leaving 18 bases between them. The CDR3 DNA is TGTGCCAGCCGAGAGGGGAGGTATCGGTCCTACGAGCAGTACTTC. This sequence encodes CASREGRYRSYEQYF.

This clonotype has more than one count but fewer than ten. This sequence joins TRBV3-1 and TRBJ1-2; tentative D call: TRBD1 (5 bases). Germline lookup yields CDR1 LGHDT and CDR2 YNNKEL (reference sequence). This CDR3 contains 15 residues. V was cut by 1 base and J by 4 bases, with 13 bases left in between. In DNA, the CDR3 is TGTGCCAGCAGCCAAGTAATCCAGGGCGGCTATGGCTACACCTTC. Translation: CASSQVIQGGYGYTF.